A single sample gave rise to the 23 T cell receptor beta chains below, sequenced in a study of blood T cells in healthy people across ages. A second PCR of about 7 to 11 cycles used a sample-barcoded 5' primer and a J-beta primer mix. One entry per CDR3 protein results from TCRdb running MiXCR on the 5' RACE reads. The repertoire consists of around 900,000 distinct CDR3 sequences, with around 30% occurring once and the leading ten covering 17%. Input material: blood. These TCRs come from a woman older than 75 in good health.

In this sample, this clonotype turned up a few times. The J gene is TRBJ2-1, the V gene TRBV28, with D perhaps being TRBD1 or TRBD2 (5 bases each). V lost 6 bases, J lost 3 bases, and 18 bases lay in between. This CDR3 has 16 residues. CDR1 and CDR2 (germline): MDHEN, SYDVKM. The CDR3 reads CASSPTGRANYNEQFF. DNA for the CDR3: TGTGCCAGCAGCCCTACGGGACGGGCTAACTACAATGAGCAGTTCTTC.

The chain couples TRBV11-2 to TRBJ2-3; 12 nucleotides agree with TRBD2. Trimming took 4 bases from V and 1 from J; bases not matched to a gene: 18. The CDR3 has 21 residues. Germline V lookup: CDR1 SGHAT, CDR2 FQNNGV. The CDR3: CASSSEFRLAGARGGTDTQYF. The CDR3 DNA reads TGTGCCAGCAGCTCAGAGTTTAGACTAGCGGGGGCCAGAGGTGGCACAGATACGCAGTATTTT.

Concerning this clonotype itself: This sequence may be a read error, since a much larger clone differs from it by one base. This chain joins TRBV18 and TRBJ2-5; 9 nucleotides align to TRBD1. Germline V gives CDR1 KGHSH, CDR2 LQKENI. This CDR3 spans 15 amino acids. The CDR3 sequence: CASSPGQGMGEAQYF. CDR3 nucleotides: TGTGCCAGCTCACCGGGACAGGGAATGGGAGAGGCCCAGTACTTC.

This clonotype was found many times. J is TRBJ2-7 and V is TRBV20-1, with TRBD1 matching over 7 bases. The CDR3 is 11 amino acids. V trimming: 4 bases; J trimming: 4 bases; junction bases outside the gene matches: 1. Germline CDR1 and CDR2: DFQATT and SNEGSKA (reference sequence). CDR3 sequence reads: CSAKTGYEQYF. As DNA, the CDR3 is TGCAGTGCTAAGACAGGGTACGAGCAGTACTTC.

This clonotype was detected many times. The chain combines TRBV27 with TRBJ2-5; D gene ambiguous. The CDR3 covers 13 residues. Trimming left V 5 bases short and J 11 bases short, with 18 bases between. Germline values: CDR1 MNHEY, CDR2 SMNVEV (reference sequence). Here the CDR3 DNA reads TGTGCCAGCAGTCTCCGAGGCCAGGATAGACAGTACTTC. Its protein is CASSLRGQDRQYF.

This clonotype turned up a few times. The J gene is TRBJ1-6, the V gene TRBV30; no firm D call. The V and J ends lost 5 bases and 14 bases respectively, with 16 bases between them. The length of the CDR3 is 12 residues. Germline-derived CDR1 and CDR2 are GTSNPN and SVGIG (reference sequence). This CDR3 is CAWQEDRVTLHF. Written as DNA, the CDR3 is TGTGCCTGGCAAGAGGACCGAGTTACCCTCCACTTT.

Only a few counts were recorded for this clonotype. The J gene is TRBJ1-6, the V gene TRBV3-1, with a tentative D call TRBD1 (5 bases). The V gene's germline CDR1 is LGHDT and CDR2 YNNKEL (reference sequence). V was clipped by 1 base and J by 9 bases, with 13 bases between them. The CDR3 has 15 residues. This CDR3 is CASSQGWQGSSPLHF. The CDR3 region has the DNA TGTGCCAGCAGCCAAGGATGGCAGGGCAGTTCACCCCTCCACTTT. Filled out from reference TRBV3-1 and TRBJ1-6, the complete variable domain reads DTAVSQTPKYLVTQMGNDKSIKCEQNLGHDTMYWYKQDSKKFLKIMFSYNNKELIINETVPNRFSPKSPDKAHLNLHINSLELGDSAVYFCASSQGWQGSSPLHFGNGTRLTVT.

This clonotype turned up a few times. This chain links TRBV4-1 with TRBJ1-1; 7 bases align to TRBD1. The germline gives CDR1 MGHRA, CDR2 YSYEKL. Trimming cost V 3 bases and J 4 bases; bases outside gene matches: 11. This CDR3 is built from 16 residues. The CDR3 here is CASSQTSDRVGTEAFF. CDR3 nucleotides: TGCGCCAGCAGCCAGACTTCCGACAGGGTGGGCACTGAAGCTTTCTTT.

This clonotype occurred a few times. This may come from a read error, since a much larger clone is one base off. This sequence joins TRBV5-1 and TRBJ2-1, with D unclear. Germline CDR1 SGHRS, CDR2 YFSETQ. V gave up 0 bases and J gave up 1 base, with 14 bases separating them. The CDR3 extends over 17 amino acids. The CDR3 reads CASSLAKVGRSYNEQFF. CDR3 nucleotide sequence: TGCGCCAGCAGCTTGGCCAAGGTAGGTAGGTCCTACAATGAGCAGTTCTTC.

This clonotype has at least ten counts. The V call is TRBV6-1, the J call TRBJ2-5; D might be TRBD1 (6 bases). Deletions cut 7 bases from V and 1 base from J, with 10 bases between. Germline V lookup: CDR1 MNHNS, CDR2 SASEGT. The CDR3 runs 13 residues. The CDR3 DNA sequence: TGTGCCAGCACCGGGACACTCCAAGAGACCCAGTACTTC. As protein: CASTGTLQETQYF.

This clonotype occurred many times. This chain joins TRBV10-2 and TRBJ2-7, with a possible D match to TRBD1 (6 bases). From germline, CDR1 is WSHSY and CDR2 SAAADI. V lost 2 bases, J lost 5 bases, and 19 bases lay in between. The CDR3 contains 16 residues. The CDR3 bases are TGCGCCAGCAGTGAGCCGAGCAGGGGTTTTGGAGACGAGCAGTACTTC. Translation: CASSEPSRGFGDEQYF.

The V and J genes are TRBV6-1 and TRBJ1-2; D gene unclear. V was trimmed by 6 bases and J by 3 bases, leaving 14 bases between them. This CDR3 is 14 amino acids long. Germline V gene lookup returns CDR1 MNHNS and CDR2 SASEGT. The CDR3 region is CASRYDQPDYGYTF. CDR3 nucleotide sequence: TGTGCCAGCAGGTACGATCAGCCGGACTATGGCTACACCTTC.

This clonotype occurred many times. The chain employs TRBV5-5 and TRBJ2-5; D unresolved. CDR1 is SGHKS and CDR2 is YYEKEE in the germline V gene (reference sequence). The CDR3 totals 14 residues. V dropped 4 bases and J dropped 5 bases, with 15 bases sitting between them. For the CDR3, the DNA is TGTGCCAGCAGCAGAAACCCCCCAAGCGAGACCCAGTACTTC. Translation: CASSRNPPSETQYF.

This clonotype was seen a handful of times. The CDR3 region is CASSPPDRGVNTEAFF. For the CDR3, the DNA is TGTGCCAGCTCACCACCGGACAGGGGGGTTAACACTGAAGCTTTCTTT. The chain links TRBV18 to TRBJ1-1; 10 bases fit TRBD1. The CDR3 runs to 16 residues. Germline loops: CDR1 KGHSH, CDR2 LQKENI. V trimming: 0 bases; J trimming: 2 bases; junction bases outside the gene matches: 3.

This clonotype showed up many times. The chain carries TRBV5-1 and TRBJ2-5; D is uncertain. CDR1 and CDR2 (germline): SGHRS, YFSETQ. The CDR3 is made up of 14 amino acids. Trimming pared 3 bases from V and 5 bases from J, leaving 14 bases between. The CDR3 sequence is CASSSIGRQETQYF. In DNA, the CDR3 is TGCGCCAGCAGCTCGATTGGGCGGCAGGAGACCCAGTACTTC. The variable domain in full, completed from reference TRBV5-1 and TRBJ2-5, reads KAGVTQTPRYLIKTRGQQVTLSCSPISGHRSVSWYQQTPGQGLQFLFEYFSETQRNKGNFPGRFSGRQFSNSRSEMNVSTLELGDSALYLCASSSIGRQETQYFGPGTRLLVL.

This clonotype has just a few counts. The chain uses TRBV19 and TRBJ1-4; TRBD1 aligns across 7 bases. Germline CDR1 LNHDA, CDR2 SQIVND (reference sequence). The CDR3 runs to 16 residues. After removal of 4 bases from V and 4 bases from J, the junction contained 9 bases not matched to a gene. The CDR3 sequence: CASSTGSGTVNEKLFF. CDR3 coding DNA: TGTGCCAGTAGTACGGGGAGTGGGACAGTTAATGAAAAACTGTTTTTT.

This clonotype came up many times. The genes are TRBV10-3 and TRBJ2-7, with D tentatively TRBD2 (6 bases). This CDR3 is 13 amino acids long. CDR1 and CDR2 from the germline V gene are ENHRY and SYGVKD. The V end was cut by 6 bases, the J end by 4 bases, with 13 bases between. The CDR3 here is CAISRDWKYEQYF. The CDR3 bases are TGTGCCATCAGCCGGGACTGGAAGTACGAGCAGTACTTC.

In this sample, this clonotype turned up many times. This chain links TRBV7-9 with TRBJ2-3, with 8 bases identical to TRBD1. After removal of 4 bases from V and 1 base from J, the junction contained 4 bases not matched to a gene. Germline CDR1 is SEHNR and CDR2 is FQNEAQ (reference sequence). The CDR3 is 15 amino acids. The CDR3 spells CASSSGQGGTDTQYF. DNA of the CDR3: TGTGCCAGCAGCTCTGGACAGGGTGGCACAGATACGCAGTATTTT.

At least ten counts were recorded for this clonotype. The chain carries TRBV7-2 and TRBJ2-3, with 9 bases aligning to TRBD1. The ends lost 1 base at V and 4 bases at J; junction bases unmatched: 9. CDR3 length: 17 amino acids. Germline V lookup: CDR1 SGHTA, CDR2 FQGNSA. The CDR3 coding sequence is TGTGCCAGCAGCTTAGTATTCCGGACAGGGGAAGCAGATACGCAGTATTTT. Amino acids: CASSLVFRTGEADTQYF.

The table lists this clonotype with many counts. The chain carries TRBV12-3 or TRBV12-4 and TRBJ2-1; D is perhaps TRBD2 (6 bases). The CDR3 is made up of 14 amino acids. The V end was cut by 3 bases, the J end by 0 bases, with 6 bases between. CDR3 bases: TGTGCCAGCAGTTTGGGGGGCTCCTACAATGAGCAGTTCTTC. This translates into CASSLGGSYNEQFF.

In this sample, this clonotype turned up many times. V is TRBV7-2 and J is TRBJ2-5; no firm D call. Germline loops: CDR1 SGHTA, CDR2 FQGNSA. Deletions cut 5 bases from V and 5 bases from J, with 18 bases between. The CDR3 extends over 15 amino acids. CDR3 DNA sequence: TGTGCCAGCAGCCGATCTTTCCTTAGTCCGGAGACCCAGTACTTC. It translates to CASSRSFLSPETQYF.

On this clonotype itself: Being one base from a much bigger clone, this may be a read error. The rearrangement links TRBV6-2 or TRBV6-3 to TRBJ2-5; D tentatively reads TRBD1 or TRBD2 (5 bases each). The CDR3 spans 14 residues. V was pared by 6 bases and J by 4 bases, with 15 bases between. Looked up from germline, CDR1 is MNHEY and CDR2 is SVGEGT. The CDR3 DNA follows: TGTGCCAGCAGCCGCCGGGGCCAGGGAGAGACCCAGTACTTC. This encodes CASSRRGQGETQYF.

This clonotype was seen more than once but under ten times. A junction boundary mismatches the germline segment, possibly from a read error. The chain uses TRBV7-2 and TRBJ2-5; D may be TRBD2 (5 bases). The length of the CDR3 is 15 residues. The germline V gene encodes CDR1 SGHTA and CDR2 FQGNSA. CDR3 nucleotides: TGTGCCGGCAGCTTAGCGACCGGGTCGGGGGAGACCCAGTACTTC. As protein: CAGSLATGSGETQYF.